Following are 13 T cell receptor beta chains from one sample sequenced in a study of identical twins. TCRdb re-called the 5' RACE reads with MiXCR, one entry per CDR3 protein. The table shows some 230,000 distinct CDR3 sequences, with approximately 5.9% occurring only once. The sample also formed part of further work on T cells expressing NK-cell markers.

Sample: CD8+ T cells sorted from blood. The receptors stem from a woman under 30 in good health.

CDR3 DNA: TGTGCCAGCAGCGGAGGGACGGTCCTTCAGCCCCAGCATTTT. Protein product: CASSGGTVLQPQHF. The genes are TRBV9 and TRBJ1-5; D possibly corresponds to TRBD1 (5 bases). Trimming removed 3 bases at V and 6 bases at J, with 13 bases between. This CDR3 has 14 residues. The V gene's germline CDR1 is SGDLS and CDR2 YYNGEE. Complete variable domain (other parts from reference TRBV9 and TRBJ1-5): DSGVTQTPKHLITATGQRVTLRCSPRSGDLSVYWYQQSLDQGLQFLIQYYNGEERAKGNILERFSAQQFPDLHSELNLSSLELGDSALYFCASSGGTVLQPQHFGDGTRLSIL.

This clonotype came up a few times. This may stem from a read error, because a much larger clone lies one nucleotide away. The chain recombines TRBV6-2 or TRBV6-3 with TRBJ2-7, with D hard to call. Germline CDR1 MNHEY, CDR2 SVGEGT. The CDR3 is 10 residues long. With 6 bases removed from V and 3 bases from J, the gap between germline ends came to 3 bases. CDR3 sequence (DNA): TGTGCCAGCAGGTTCTACGAGCAGTACTTC. It is translated as CASRFYEQYF.

There are a few counts of this clonotype. The chain is built from TRBV15 and TRBJ2-3; TRBD2 matches 9 bases. The junction had 3 bases not matched to a gene; V was cut back by 0 bases and J by 2 bases. Germline V gene lookup returns CDR1 LNHNV and CDR2 YYDKDF (reference sequence). The CDR3 has 16 amino acids. The CDR3 nucleotides are TGTGCCACCAGCAGAGACATAGCGGGAGCCACAGATACGCAGTATTTT. This translates into CATSRDIAGATDTQYF.

At least ten counts were recorded for this clonotype. The V gene is TRBV12-3 or TRBV12-4, the J gene TRBJ2-7; 7 bases are a match to TRBD1. CDR3 length equals 14 residues. Losses at the gene ends were 6 bases for V and 0 bases for J; bases not matched to a gene: 5. The CDR3 is CASRQGFSSYEQYF. CDR3 sequence (DNA): TGTGCCAGCAGACAGGGGTTTAGCTCCTACGAGCAGTACTTC.

This clonotype was counted between two and nine times. V is TRBV7-9 and J is TRBJ2-2, with D perhaps given as TRBD1 or TRBD2 (5 bases each). V was trimmed by 5 bases and J by 6 bases, leaving 13 bases between them. Germline CDR1 SEHNR, CDR2 FQNEAQ (reference sequence). The CDR3 has 14 residues. The CDR3 loop is CASSPKLGAGELFF. In nucleotides, the CDR3 is TGTGCCAGCAGCCCCAAATTGGGGGCCGGGGAGCTGTTTTTT.

This clonotype has at least ten counts. The chain carries TRBV10-3 and TRBJ2-3, with TRBD1 as a possible D gene (6 bases). Trimming shortened V by 6 bases and J by 4 bases, and 17 bases separated the two germline ends. There are 15 residues in the CDR3. The germline CDR1 and CDR2 sequences are ENHRY and SYGVKD. This CDR3 reads CAISGQGSSADTQYF. The CDR3 region has the DNA TGTGCCATCAGCGGTCAGGGGTCGTCGGCAGATACGCAGTATTTT.

The genes are TRBV4-1 and TRBJ2-7; 9 bases align to TRBD2. CDR1 and CDR2 from the germline V gene are MGHRA and YSYEKL. J lost 1 base, V lost 3 bases, and 4 bases had no gene match. The CDR3 runs 15 residues. The CDR3 nucleotides are TGCGCCAGCAGCCAGCGGGAGGGGTCTTCCTACGAGCAGTACTTC. It translates to CASSQREGSSYEQYF.

The chain carries TRBV6-2 or TRBV6-3 and TRBJ2-2; TRBD2 is a possible D gene (6 bases). The V end lost 0 bases, the J end lost 1 base, and 24 bases lay between the germline ends. The CDR3 has 21 amino acids. Germline values: CDR1 MNHEY, CDR2 SVGEGT. This chain's CDR3 is CASSYSPSYRETGLNTGELFF. As DNA, the CDR3 is TGTGCCAGCAGTTACTCCCCATCGTATCGGGAGACGGGGCTGAACACCGGGGAGCTGTTTTTT.

A few counts support this clonotype. J is TRBJ2-1 and V is TRBV30; 15 bases are a match to TRBD2. The V and J ends lost 0 bases and 8 bases, in that order; junction bases with no gene match: 8. CDR3 length equals 17 residues. Germline CDR1 reads GTSNPN; CDR2 reads SVGIG (reference sequence). The CDR3 bases are TGTGCCTGGAGTGTCGGACTAGCGGGAGGGCCTTGGGATGAGCAGTTCTTC. The encoded protein is CAWSVGLAGGPWDEQFF.

V gene TRBV19 combines with J gene TRBJ2-1; 11 nucleotides agree with TRBD2. CDR3 length: 15 amino acids. Germline V gene lookup returns CDR1 LNHDA and CDR2 SQIVND (reference sequence). V lost 6 bases, J lost 8 bases, and 9 bases stayed unmatched. The CDR3 DNA is TGTGCCAGTAGCACGCAACTAGCGGGAGTGGATGAGCAGTTCTTC. Its protein is CASSTQLAGVDEQFF.

The chain uses TRBV6-2 or TRBV6-3 and TRBJ2-1; TRBD2 matches at 16 bases. V lost 4 bases and J lost 6; bases outside the gene matches: 3. The CDR3 is made up of 16 amino acids. Germline V gives CDR1 MNHEY, CDR2 SVGEGT. The CDR3 nucleotides read TGTGCCAGCAGTTTGGGGACTAGCGGGAGGGGCAATGAGCAGTTCTTC. Its protein product is CASSLGTSGRGNEQFF.

This clonotype has more than one count but fewer than ten. V gene TRBV2 combines with J gene TRBJ1-2; D gene ambiguous. CDR3 length equals 13 residues. Germline-derived CDR1 and CDR2 are SNHLY and FYNNEI. Trimming cost V 6 bases and J 2 bases, with 10 bases left between them. CDR3 nucleotides: TGTGCCAGCAGCGGACGGGAGAACTATGGCTACACCTTC. Its translation: CASSGRENYGYTF.

This clonotype was detected ten times or more. V usage is TRBV12-3 or TRBV12-4 and J usage is TRBJ2-1; 13 bases map to TRBD2. The CDR3 extends over 13 amino acids. V shed 4 bases and J 15 bases; nucleotides not matched to a gene: 6. The CDR3 is CASSWTSGRNSFF. CDR3 sequence (DNA): TGTGCCAGCAGTTGGACTAGCGGGAGAAACTCGTTCTTC.